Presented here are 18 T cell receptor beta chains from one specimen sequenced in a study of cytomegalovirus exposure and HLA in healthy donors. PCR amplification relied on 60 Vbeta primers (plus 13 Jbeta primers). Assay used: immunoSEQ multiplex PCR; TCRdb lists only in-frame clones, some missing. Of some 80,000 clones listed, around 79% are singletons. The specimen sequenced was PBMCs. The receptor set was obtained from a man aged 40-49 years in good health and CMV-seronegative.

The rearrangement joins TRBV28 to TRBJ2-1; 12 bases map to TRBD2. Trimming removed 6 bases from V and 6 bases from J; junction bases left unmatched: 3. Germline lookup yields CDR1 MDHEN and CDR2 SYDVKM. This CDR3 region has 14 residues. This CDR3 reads CASRTSGRRNEQFF. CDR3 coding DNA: TGTGCCAGCAGGACTAGCGGGAGACGCAATGAGCAGTTCTTC.

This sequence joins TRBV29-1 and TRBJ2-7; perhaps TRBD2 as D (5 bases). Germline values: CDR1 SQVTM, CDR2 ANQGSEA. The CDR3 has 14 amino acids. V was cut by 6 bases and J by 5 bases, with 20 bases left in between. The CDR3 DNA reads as TGCAGCGTCCAACTAGTGGAAGGACTCGACGAGCAGTACTTC. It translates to CSVQLVEGLDEQYF.

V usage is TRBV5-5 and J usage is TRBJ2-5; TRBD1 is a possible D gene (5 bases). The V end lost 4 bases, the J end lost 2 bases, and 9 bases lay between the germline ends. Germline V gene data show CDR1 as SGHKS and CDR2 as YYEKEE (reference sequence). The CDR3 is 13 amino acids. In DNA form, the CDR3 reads TGTGCCAGCAGCCTCCAGGGTCAAGAGACCCAGTACTTC. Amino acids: CASSLQGQETQYF.

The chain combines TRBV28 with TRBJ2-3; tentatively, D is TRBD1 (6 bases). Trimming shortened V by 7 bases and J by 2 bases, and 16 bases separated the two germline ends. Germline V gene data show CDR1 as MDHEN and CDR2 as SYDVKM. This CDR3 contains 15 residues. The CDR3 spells CASTEGDTYTDTQYF. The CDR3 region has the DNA TGTGCCAGCACCGAGGGGGACACCTACACAGATACGCAGTATTTT.

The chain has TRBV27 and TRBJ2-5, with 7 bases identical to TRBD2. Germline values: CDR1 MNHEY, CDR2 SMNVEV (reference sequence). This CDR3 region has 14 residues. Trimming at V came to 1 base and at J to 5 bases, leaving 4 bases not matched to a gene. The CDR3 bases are TGTGCCAGCAGTTTATTGTCTAGCGGCGAGACCCAGTACTTC. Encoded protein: CASSLLSSGETQYF.

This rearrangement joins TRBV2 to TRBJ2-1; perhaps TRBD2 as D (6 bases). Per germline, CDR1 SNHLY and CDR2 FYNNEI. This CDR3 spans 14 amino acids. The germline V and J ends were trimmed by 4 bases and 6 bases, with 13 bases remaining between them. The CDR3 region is CASSARDSVNEQFF. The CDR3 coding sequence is TGTGCCAGCAGTGCACGGGACTCGGTCAATGAGCAGTTCTTC.

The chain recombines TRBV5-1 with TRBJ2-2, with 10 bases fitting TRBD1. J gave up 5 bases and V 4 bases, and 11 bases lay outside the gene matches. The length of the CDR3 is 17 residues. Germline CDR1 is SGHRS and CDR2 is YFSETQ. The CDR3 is CASSKLGQGGVTGELFF. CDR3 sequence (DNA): TGCGCCAGCAGCAAACTTGGACAGGGGGGGGTTACCGGGGAGCTGTTTTTT.

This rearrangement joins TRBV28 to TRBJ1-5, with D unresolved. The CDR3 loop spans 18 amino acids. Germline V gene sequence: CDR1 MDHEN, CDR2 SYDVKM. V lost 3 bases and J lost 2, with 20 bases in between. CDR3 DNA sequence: TGTGCCAGCAGTTTTGCGTACGGGTCGAATAGTCGCAATCAGCCCCAGCATTTT. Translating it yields CASSFAYGSNSRNQPQHF.

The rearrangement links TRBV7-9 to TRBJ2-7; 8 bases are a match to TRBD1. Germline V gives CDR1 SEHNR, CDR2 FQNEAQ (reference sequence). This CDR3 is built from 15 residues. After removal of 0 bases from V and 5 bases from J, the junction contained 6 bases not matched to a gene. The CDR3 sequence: CASSLAGQGWNEQYF. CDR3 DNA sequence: TGTGCCAGCAGCTTAGCTGGACAGGGATGGAACGAGCAGTACTTC.

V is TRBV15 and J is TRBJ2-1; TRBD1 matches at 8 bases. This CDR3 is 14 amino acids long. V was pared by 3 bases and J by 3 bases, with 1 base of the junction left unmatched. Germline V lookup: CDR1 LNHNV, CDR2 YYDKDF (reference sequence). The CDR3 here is CATSRGQDYNEQFF. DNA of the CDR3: TGTGCCACCAGCAGGGGACAGGACTACAATGAGCAGTTCTTC.

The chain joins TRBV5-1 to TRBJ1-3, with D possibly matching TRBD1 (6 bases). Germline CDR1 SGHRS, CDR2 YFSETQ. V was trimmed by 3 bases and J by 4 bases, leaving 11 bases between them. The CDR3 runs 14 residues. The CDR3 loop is CASSSGGQGNTIYF. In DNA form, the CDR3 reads TGCGCCAGCAGCTCAGGAGGACAGGGAAACACCATATATTTT.

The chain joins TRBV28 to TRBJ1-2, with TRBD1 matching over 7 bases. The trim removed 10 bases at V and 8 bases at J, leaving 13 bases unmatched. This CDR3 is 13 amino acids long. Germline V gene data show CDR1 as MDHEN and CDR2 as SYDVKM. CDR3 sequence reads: CAIPTQGERGYTF. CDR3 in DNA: TGTGCCATTCCGACGCAGGGGGAGCGAGGCTACACCTTC.

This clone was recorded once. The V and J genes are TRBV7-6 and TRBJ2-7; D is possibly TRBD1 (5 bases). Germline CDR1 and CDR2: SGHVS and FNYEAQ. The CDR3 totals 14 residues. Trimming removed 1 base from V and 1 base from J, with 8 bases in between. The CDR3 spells CASSLGGRSYEQYF. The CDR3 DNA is TGTGCCAGCAGCTTAGGGGGCAGATCCTACGAGCAGTACTTC.

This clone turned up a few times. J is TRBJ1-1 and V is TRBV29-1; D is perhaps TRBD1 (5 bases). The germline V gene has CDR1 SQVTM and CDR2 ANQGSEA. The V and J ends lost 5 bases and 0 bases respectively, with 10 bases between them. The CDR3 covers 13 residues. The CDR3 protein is CSVSGNLNTEAFF. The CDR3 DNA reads TGCAGCGTTTCAGGGAACTTGAACACTGAAGCTTTCTTT.

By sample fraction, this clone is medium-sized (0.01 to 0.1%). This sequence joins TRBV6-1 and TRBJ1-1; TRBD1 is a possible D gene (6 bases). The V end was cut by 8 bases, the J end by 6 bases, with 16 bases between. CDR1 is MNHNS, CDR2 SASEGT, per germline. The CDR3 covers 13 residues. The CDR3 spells CASDQGMIAEAFF. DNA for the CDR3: TGTGCCAGCGATCAGGGGATGATAGCTGAAGCTTTCTTT.

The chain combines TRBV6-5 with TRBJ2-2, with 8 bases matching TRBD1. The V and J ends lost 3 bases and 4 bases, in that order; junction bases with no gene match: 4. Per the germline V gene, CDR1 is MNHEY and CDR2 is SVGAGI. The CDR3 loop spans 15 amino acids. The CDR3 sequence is CASSYQGAGTGELFF. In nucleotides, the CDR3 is TGTGCCAGCAGTTATCAGGGGGCGGGCACCGGGGAGCTGTTTTTT.

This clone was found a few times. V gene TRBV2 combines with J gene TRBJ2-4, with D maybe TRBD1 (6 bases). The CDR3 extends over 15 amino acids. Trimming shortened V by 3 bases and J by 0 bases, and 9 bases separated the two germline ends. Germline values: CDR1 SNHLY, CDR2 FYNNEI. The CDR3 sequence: CASSDWGRAKNIQYF. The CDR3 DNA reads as TGTGCCAGCAGTGACTGGGGGCGAGCCAAAAACATTCAGTACTTC.

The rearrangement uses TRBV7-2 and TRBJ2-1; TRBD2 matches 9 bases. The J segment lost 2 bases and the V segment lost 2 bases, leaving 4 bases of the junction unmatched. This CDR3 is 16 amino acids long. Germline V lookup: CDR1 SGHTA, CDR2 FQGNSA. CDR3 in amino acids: CASSLYSGSPYNEQFF. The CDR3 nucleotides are TGTGCCAGCAGCTTATATAGCGGGAGCCCCTACAATGAGCAGTTCTTC.